This paragraph covers one T cell receptor beta chain sequence. What it binds is not known. The data were taken from a study of shared clonotypes between healthy human individuals. Genomic DNA (from each subset) was split evenly across several immunoSEQ plates. Assay: immunoSEQ multiplex PCR; the TCRdb copy retains only in-frame clones and omits some. The data contain around 2,100,000 clones, about 95% of them singletons. With V trimmed by 10 bases and J by 0 bases, 6 bases remained unmatched. The CDR3 extends over 16 amino acids. CDR1 and CDR2 (germline): LNHDA, SQIVND (reference sequence). Study results and caveats: Naive CD4 clonotype sharing across several donors was 4.5% to 6%. Clonotype sharing among donors, it was expected, would be affected by sequencing depth.

Only CD45RO-negative cells positively selected for CCR7 counted as naive CD8 cells, so terminally differentiated effector memory CD45RA+ cells were excluded. This sequence was found in a man younger than 35 in good health. The chain combines TRBV19 with TRBJ2-3; TRBD2 aligns across 14 bases. The sample was naive CD8+ T cells sorted from blood. The CDR3 DNA is TGTGCCATCCCCGGGACTAGCGGGGGCAGCACAGATACGCAGTATTTT. This codes for CAIPGTSGGSTDTQYF.